This T cell receptor beta chain was observed in a study of T cell responses to AZD1222 COVID-19 vaccine. Study-wide findings and caveats: The donor group comprised mostly white British people and more females; the analysis possibly underestimated clonal diversity.

Points on this clone: Its antigen is unidentified.

The CDR3 consists of 13 residues. Trimming shortened V by 5 bases and J by 0 bases, and 10 bases separated the two germline ends. The germline V gene has CDR1 GTSNPN and CDR2 SVGIG (reference sequence). Sequencing was performed with immunoSEQ multiplex PCR; in TCRdb, only in-frame clones are kept and a portion is missing. Altogether about 130,000 clones are present, roughly 90% being singletons, with the ten largest covering under 5%. The sample here was peripheral blood, taken on day 0 of AZD1222 vaccination. The TCR originated in an adult in good health. The V and J genes are TRBV30 and TRBJ1-1; D is perhaps TRBD1 (6 bases). The CDR3 region is CAWVGQLNTEAFF. CDR3 bases: TGTGCCTGGGTGGGACAACTGAACACTGAAGCTTTCTTT.